The entry below gives a single TCR beta chain sequence along with its context. Libraries were prepared by immunoSEQ multiplex PCR; TCRdb keeps only in-frame clonotypes and omits some of them. Here the sample spans 250,000 to 300,000 clones, 80% to 95% being singletons. This entry comes from a study of blood T cell repertoires in COVID-19. Study summary: T cells, B-cell-depleted T cells, or PBMCs provided the cDNA or gDNA that served as material.

The specimen sequenced was PBMCs or T cells enriched from blood (not recorded which). The TCR was taken from a woman aged 30 to 39 who had recovered from COVID-19.

Here the CDR3 reads CASSDSGGRRYNEQFF. The CDR3 DNA reads TGTGCCAGCAGTGACTCGGGTGGAAGGCGGTACAATGAGCAGTTCTTC. The rearrangement uses TRBV6-4 and TRBJ2-1; D call uncertain. The CDR3 loop spans 16 amino acids. V dropped 0 bases and J dropped 4 bases, with 13 bases sitting between them. From germline, CDR1 is MRHNA and CDR2 SNTAGT.